The text below deals with one T cell receptor (beta chain). The donor population consisted of healthy HIV-negative adults with no recent acute infections or vaccinations. A split of CD4+ cells into CD45RA+ naive and CD45RA-negative memory subsets was performed. Germline V gene lookup returns CDR1 MNHNS and CDR2 SASEGT. Trimming pared 2 bases from V and 1 base from J, leaving 8 bases between. The CDR3 contains 14 residues. The sample belongs to a study of shared clonotypes between healthy human individuals. Method: immunoSEQ multiplex PCR; TCRdb's copy keeps in-frame clones and lacks some. This table has some 1 million clones, roughly 75% appearing once.

The rearrangement joins TRBV6-1 to TRBJ1-1; D unresolved. Sequenced input: memory CD4+ T cells sorted from blood. Stated subset: CD45RA-negative fraction. This receptor was identified in a man aged 18 to 30 in good health. CDR3 sequence reads: CASSERQQNTEAFF. The CDR3 DNA follows: TGTGCCAGCAGTGAACGGCAGCAGAACACTGAAGCTTTCTTT.